The rows below give T cell receptor beta chains drawn from one sample of a study of OX40 agonist ivuxolimab in advanced cancers. Only in-frame clones appear in the TCRdb table, and some are missing; sequencing was by immunoSEQ multiplex PCR. This sample has 60,000 to 85,000 clones, with more than 60% found just once. The sample was CD4+ or CD8+ T cells sorted from blood, taken in a trial of the OX40 agonist ivuxolimab. Receptors were obtained from an adult with an advanced solid tumor such as melanoma, head and neck, liver or kidney cancer. CDR3s include the opening cysteine and the closing phenylalanine or tryptophan. D genes are given only for firm matches. Size is stated for part of the rows, as once, few or many counts, or as a class when the clone is expanded.

clone size,J gene,D gene,V gene,CDR3 DNA,CDR3 protein
NA,TRBJ1-2,NA,TRBV10-1,TGCGCCAGCAGTGACAGGGAGAATGGCTACACCTTC,CASSDRENGYTF
few,TRBJ2-5,NA,TRBV6-6,TGTGCCAGCAGTTCGTGGGAGACCCAGTACTTC,CASSSWETQYF
once,TRBJ1-3,NA,TRBV9,TGTGCCAGCGGTTTGAACACCATATATTTT,CASGLNTIYF
NA,TRBJ1-1,NA,TRBV5-1,TGCGCCAGCAGCTTGGGTCAGTCTTTTACTGAAGCTTTCTTT,CASSLGQSFTEAFF
NA,TRBJ2-7,NA,TRBV2,TGTGCCAGCAGTGATAGGAGAGGGGTGCGCTACGAGCAGTACTTC,CASSDRRGVRYEQYF
NA,TRBJ2-2,NA,TRBV11-3,TGTGCCAGCAGCGAAGGGTATCCGAACACCGGGGAGCTGTTTTTT,CASSEGYPNTGELFF
NA,TRBJ1-1,TRBD1,TRBV18,TGTGCCAGCTCACTCACAGGGGTTGCCGAGAACACTGAAGCTTTCTTT,CASSLTGVAENTEAFF
NA,TRBJ1-1,NA,TRBV19,TGTGCCAGTAGCCAGAGTATAACAGGGTTGACTGAAGCTTTCTTT,CASSQSITGLTEAFF
NA,TRBJ1-6,NA,TRBV4-1,TGCGCCAGCAGCCAAGATTTTGGTTCAGGGACTGGTTCACCCCTCCACTTT,CASSQDFGSGTGSPLHF
NA,TRBJ1-2,NA,TRBV10-3,TGTGCCATCAGTGAGGGGTTGGGGAGATACTATGGCTACACCTTC,CAISEGLGRYYGYTF
NA,TRBJ2-5,NA,TRBV30,TGTGCCTGGAGTCCCCAAGAGACCCAGTACTTC,CAWSPQETQYF
NA,TRBJ1-2,NA,TRBV5-1,TGCGCCAGCAGCTTGGAACCGGACATTTATGGCTACACCTTC,CASSLEPDIYGYTF
NA,TRBJ2-3,NA,TRBV5-8,TGTGCCAGCAGCCCGTGGGGGGTTACAGATACGCAGTATTTT,CASSPWGVTDTQYF
NA,TRBJ1-2,NA,TRBV5-1,TGCGCCAGCAGCTTGGGAGGGGACGAATTCTATGGCTACACCTTC,CASSLGGDEFYGYTF
NA,TRBJ2-1,TRBD2,TRBV9,TGTGCCAGCAGCGTTCTAGCTAGCGGGATGGATGAGCAGTTCTTC,CASSVLASGMDEQFF
NA,TRBJ1-2,TRBD1,TRBV7-9,TGTGCCAGCAGCTCGCCCGGGACAGGGGGCGAATATGGCTACACCTTC,CASSSPGTGGEYGYTF